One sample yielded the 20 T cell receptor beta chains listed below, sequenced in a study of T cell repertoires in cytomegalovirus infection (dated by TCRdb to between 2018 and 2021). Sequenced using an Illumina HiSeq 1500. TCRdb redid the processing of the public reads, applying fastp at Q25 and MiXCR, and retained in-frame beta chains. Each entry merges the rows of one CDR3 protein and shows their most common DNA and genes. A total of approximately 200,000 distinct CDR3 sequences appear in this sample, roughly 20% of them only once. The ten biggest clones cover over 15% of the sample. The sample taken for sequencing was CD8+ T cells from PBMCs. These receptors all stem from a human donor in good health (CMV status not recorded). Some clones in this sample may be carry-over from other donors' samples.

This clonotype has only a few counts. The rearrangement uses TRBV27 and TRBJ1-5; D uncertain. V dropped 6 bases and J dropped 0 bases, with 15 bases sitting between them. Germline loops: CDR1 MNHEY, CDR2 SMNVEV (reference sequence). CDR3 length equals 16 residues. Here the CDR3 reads CASRPIGSSSNQPQHF. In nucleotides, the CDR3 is TGTGCCAGCAGACCCATCGGGAGTAGTAGCAATCAGCCCCAGCATTTT.

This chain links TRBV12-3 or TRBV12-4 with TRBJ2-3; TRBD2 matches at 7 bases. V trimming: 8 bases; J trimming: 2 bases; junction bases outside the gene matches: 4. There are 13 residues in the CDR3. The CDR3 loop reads CASFGGNTDTQYF. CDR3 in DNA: TGTGCCAGCTTCGGGGGGAACACAGATACGCAGTATTTT.

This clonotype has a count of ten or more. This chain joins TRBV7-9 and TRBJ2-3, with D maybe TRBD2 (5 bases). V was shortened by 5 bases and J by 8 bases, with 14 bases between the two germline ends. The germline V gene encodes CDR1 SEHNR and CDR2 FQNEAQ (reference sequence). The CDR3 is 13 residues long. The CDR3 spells CASSMRGSPTQYF. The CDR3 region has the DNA TGTGCCAGCAGCATGCGAGGGAGCCCTACGCAGTATTTT.

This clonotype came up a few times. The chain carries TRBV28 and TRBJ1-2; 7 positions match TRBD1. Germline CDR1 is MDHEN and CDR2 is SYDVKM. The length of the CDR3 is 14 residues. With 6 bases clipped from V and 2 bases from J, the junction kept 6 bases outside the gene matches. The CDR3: CASRSGGENYGYTF. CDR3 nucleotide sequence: TGTGCCAGCAGGTCAGGGGGTGAGAACTATGGCTACACCTTC.

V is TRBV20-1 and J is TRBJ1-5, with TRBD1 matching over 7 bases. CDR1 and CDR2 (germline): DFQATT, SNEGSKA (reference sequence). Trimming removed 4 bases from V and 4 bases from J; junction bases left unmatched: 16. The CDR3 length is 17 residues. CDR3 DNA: TGCAGTGCTAAGACAGGGTCCCGGTGGGACCTAAATCAGCCCCAGCATTTT. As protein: CSAKTGSRWDLNQPQHF.

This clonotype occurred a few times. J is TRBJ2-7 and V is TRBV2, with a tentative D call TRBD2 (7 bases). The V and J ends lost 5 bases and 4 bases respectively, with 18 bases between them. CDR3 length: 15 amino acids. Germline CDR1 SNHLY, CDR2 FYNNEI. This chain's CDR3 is CASSPVGGAKYEQYF. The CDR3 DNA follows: TGTGCCAGCAGTCCAGTGGGGGGGGCCAAATACGAGCAGTACTTC.

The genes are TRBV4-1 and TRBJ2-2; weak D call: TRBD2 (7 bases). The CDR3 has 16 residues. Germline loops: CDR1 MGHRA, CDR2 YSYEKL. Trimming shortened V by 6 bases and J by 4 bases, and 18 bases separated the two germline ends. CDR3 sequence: CASSSIGGGPTGELFF. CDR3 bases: TGCGCCAGCAGTTCGATCGGCGGGGGCCCCACCGGGGAGCTGTTTTTT.

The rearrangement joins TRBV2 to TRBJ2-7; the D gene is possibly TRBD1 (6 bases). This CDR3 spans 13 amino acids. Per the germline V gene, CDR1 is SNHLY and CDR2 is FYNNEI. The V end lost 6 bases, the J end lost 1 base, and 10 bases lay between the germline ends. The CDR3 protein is CASRDSNSYEQYF. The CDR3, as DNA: TGTGCCAGCAGGGACAGTAATTCCTACGAGCAGTACTTC.

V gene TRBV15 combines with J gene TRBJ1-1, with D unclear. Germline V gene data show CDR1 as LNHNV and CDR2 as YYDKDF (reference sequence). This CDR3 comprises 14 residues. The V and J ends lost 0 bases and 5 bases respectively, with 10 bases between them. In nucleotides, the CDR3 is TGTGCCACCAGCAGAGATCATGGGGTTACTGAAGCTTTCTTT. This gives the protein CATSRDHGVTEAFF. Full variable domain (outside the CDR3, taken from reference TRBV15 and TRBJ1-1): DAMVIQNPRYQVTQFGKPVTLSCSQTLNHNVMYWYQQKSSQAPKLLFHYYDKDFNNEADTPDNFQSRRPNTSFCFLDIRSPGLGDTAMYLCATSRDHGVTEAFFGQGTRLTVV.

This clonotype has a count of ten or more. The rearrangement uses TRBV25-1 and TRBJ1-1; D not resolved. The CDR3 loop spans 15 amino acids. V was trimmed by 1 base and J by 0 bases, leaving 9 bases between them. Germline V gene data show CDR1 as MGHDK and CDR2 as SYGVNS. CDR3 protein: CASSESYRMNTEAFF. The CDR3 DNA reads TGTGCCAGCAGTGAATCTTACCGCATGAACACTGAAGCTTTCTTT.

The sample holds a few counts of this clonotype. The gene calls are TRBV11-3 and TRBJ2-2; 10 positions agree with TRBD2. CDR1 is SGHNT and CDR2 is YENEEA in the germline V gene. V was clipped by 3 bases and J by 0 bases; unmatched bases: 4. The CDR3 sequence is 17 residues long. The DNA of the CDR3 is TGTGCCAGCAGCTTCCCCACTAGCGGGGCGAACACCGGGGAGCTGTTTTTT. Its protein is CASSFPTSGANTGELFF.

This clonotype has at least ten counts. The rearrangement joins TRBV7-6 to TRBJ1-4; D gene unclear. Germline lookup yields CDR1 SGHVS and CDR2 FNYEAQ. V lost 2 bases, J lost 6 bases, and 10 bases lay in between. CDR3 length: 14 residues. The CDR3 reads CASSLRPGYEKLFF. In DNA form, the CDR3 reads TGTGCCAGCAGCTTAAGGCCAGGTTATGAAAAACTGTTTTTT.

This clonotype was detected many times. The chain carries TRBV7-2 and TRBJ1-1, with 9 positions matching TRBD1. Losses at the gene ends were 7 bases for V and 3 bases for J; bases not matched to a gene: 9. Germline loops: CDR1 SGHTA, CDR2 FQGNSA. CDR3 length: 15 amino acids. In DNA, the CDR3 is TGTGCCAGCACCCTCCCCACAGGGGGCTACACTGAAGCTTTCTTT. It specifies CASTLPTGGYTEAFF.

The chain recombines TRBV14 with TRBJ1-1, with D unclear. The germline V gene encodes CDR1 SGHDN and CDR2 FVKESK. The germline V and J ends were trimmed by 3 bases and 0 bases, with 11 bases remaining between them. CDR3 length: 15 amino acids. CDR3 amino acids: CASSQSVYMNTEAFF. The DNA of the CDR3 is TGTGCCAGCAGCCAGTCAGTATACATGAACACTGAAGCTTTCTTT.

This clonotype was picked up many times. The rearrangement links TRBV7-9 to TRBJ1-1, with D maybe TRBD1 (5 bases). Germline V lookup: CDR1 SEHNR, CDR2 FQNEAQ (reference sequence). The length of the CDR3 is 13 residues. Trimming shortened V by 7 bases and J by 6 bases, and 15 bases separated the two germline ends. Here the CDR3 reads CASTLWGIAEAFF. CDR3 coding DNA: TGTGCCAGCACCCTCTGGGGGATCGCTGAAGCTTTCTTT.

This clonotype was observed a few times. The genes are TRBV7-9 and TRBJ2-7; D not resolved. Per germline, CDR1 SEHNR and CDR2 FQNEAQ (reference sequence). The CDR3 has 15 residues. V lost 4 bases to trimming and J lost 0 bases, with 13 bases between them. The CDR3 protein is CASSSPPSNSYEQYF. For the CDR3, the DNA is TGTGCCAGCAGCTCCCCTCCTTCTAACTCCTACGAGCAGTACTTC.

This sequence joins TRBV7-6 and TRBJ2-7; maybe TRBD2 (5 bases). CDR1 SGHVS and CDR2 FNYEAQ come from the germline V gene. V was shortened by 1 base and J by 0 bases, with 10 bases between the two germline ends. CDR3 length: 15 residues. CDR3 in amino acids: CASSLDARGSYEQYF. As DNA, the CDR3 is TGTGCCAGCAGCTTAGATGCACGGGGCTCCTACGAGCAGTACTTC.

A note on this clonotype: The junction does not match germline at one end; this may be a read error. The chain's CDR3 is CASSLASGTAYGYIF. The CDR3 region has the DNA TGTGCCAGCAGCTTAGCGTCCGGGACAGCCTATGGCTACATCTTC. This chain connects TRBV11-1 to TRBJ1-2; 7 bases map to TRBD1. The V gene's germline CDR1 is SGHAT and CDR2 FQDESV (reference sequence). This CDR3 spans 15 amino acids.

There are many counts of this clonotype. This CDR3 is CASTLPGSSEAFF. DNA for the CDR3: TGTGCCAGCACGCTTCCGGGGTCCTCTGAAGCTTTCTTT. This chain uses TRBV7-8 with TRBJ1-1, with no clear D. CDR3 length: 13 residues. Deletions cut 7 bases from V and 6 bases from J, with 15 bases between. Germline V CDR1 and CDR2: SGHVS, FQNEAQ.

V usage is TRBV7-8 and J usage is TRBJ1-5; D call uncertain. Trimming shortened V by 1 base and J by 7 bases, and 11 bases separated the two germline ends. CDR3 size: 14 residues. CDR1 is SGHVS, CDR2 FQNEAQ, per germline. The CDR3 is CASSLVVVGQPQHF. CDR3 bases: TGTGCCAGCAGCTTAGTTGTGGTTGGGCAGCCCCAGCATTTT.